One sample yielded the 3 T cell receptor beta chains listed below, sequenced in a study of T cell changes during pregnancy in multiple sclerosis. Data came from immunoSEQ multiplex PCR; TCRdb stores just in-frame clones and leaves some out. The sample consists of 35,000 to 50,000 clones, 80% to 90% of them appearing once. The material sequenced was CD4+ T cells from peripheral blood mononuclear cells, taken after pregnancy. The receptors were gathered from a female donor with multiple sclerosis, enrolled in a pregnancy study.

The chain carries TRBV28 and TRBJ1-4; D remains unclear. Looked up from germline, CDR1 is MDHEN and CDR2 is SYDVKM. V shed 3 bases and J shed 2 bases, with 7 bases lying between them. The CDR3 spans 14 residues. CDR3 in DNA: TGTGCCAGCAGTTTTGGCGGGACTAATGAAAAACTGTTTTTT. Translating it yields CASSFGGTNEKLFF.

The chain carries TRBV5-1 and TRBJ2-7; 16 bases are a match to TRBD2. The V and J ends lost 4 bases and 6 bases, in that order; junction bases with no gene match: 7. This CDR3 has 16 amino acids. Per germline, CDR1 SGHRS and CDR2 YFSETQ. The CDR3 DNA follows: TGCGCCAGCAGCGGGGGACTAGCGGGAGGGCCCTCCGAGCAGTACTTC. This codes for CASSGGLAGGPSEQYF.

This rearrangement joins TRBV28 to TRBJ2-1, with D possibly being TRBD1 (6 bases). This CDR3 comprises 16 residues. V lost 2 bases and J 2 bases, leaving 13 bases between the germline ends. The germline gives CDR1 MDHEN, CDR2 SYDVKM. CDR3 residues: CASSLVSPGAYNEQFF. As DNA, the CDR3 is TGTGCCAGCAGTTTAGTATCCCCAGGGGCCTACAATGAGCAGTTCTTC.